This TCR beta chain was captured in a study of cytomegalovirus exposure and HLA in healthy donors. Looking at the study overall: Some 80 million unique TCR sequences came from HLA-typed donors in an early release. Broader study findings: Within the data, a cluster of highly shared sequence variants was likely a sequencing artifact. As a later analysis showed, a missense DCLRE1C variant was linked to trimming of TCR beta V- and J-genes. Confirmation in vitro established that a few CMV-associated chains were specific for CMV antigens.

PCR primers comprised 60 Vbeta and 13 Jbeta primers. Clones were sequenced by immunoSEQ multiplex PCR, and TCRdb holds only the in-frame ones, with some missing. The sample lists under 200,000 clones; roughly 80% were seen once. Germline CDR1 ENHRY, CDR2 SYGVKD. The V gene end was trimmed by 8 bases and the J gene end by 5 bases; junction bases not matched to a gene: 8. The CDR3 length is 13 residues. Of note for this clone: Its antigen remains unknown.

The clonotype originates from a boy aged 2 to 10 in good health and CMV-seronegative. The chain links TRBV10-3 to TRBJ1-2; the match to TRBD1 covers 7 bases. The sequenced sample was PBMCs. CDR3 bases: TGTGCCATCCTCCGGGACAGCGCATATGGCTACACCTTC. Protein sequence: CAILRDSAYGYTF.